One and the same sample provided the 17 T cell receptor beta chains below, sequenced in a study of cytomegalovirus exposure and HLA in healthy donors. PCR amplification relied on 60 Vbeta primers (plus 13 Jbeta primers). Sequencing used immunoSEQ multiplex PCR; TCRdb keeps in-frame clones, though not all of them. The sample holds approximately 130,000 clones. The material sequenced was PBMCs. The receptors derive from an older woman in good health and CMV-seronegative.

The V call is TRBV7-9, the J call TRBJ2-3; D gene unclear. The germline V gene has CDR1 SEHNR and CDR2 FQNEAQ (reference sequence). The length of the CDR3 is 12 residues. V was cut by 2 bases and J by 3 bases, with 3 bases left in between. CDR3 protein: CASSLSTDTQYF. CDR3 DNA sequence: TGTGCCAGCAGCTTATCGACAGATACGCAGTATTTT.

The chain employs TRBV7-9 and TRBJ2-3, with TRBD1 identical over 7 bases. This CDR3 contains 15 residues. Germline loops: CDR1 SEHNR, CDR2 FQNEAQ (reference sequence). V shed 5 bases, J shed 5 bases, and the junction held 10 bases outside the gene matches. Here the CDR3 reads CASSREGQKKDTQYF. The CDR3 DNA sequence: TGTGCCAGCAGCCGAGAGGGACAGAAGAAAGATACGCAGTATTTT.

V is TRBV5-1 and J is TRBJ1-6; 8 nucleotides match TRBD1. CDR3 length: 17 residues. Unmatched junction bases numbered 12, after V lost 4 bases and J lost 6 bases. The germline gives CDR1 SGHRS, CDR2 YFSETQ. This CDR3 reads CASSHPDWGQANSPLHF. The CDR3 DNA follows: TGCGCCAGCAGCCACCCGGATTGGGGACAGGCTAATTCACCCCTCCACTTT.

The chain recombines TRBV6-6 with TRBJ1-4; TRBD1 matches at 7 bases. The CDR3 has 13 amino acids. Per germline, CDR1 MNHNY and CDR2 SVGAGI (reference sequence). The V and J ends lost 6 bases and 5 bases, in that order; junction bases with no gene match: 3. CDR3 nucleotides: TGTGCCAGCAGCGGCAGGGGGAATGAAAAACTGTTTTTT. Translation: CASSGRGNEKLFF.

The chain employs TRBV6-6 and TRBJ2-5, with 7 bases matching TRBD2. The CDR3 is made up of 15 amino acids. The germline CDR1 and CDR2 sequences are MNHNY and SVGAGI (reference sequence). After removal of 2 bases from V and 4 bases from J, the junction contained 7 bases not matched to a gene. CDR3 sequence (DNA): TGTGCCAGCAGTTACGTTGGGGGGGGGAGAGAGACCCAGTACTTC. This codes for CASSYVGGGRETQYF.

The V gene is TRBV30, the J gene TRBJ1-1; 11 nucleotides line up with TRBD1. The CDR3 has 15 residues. The trim removed 0 bases at V and 11 bases at J, leaving 11 bases unmatched. CDR1 is GTSNPN and CDR2 is SVGIG in the germline V gene (reference sequence). In DNA, the CDR3 is TGTGCCTGGAGTGTAAAACGGGACAGGGGGTCTCCGGCTTTCTTT. It translates to CAWSVKRDRGSPAFF.

V gene TRBV7-9 combines with J gene TRBJ2-7; 8 bases map to TRBD2. The germline gives CDR1 SEHNR, CDR2 FQNEAQ (reference sequence). There are 16 residues in the CDR3. V dropped 5 bases and J dropped 5; count of bases not matched to a gene: 14. The CDR3 DNA is TGTGCCAGCAGCCCCCGGGGGGGCGGAATTCGGGACGAGCAGTACTTC. Translated: CASSPRGGGIRDEQYF.

The chain employs TRBV7-9 and TRBJ2-2; D is undetermined. Germline V gene data show CDR1 as SEHNR and CDR2 as FQNEAQ (reference sequence). The V and J ends lost 11 bases and 5 bases respectively, with 12 bases between them. The CDR3 has 12 residues. CDR3 nucleotide sequence: TGTGCCCCACAATCCTCAACCGGGGAGCTGTTTTTT. As protein: CAPQSSTGELFF.

The rearrangement links TRBV5-1 to TRBJ2-7; no reliable D call. Germline CDR1 reads SGHRS; CDR2 reads YFSETQ. Trimming removed 4 bases at V and 5 bases at J, with 10 bases between. This CDR3 is built from 12 residues. CDR3 sequence reads: CASSMRSNEQYF. DNA for the CDR3: TGCGCCAGCAGCATGCGTTCAAACGAGCAGTACTTC.

The J gene is TRBJ1-4, the V gene TRBV6-5; possible D gene TRBD1, 5 bases. CDR3 size: 14 residues. Trimming stripped 8 bases from V and 0 bases from J, with 10 bases between. CDR1 is MNHEY and CDR2 is SVGAGI in the germline V gene. The CDR3 region has the DNA TGTGCCAGCGGGGGGGGTGCAACTAATGAAAAACTGTTTTTT. It yields the protein CASGGGATNEKLFF.

The rearrangement uses TRBV6-6 and TRBJ2-1, with 11 bases aligning to TRBD2. This CDR3 is built from 16 residues. Germline values: CDR1 MNHNY, CDR2 SVGAGI (reference sequence). With V trimmed by 6 bases and J by 2 bases, 6 bases remained unmatched. In nucleotides, the CDR3 is TGTGCCAGCAGAGGACTAGCGGGCGTTACCTACAATGAGCAGTTCTTC. It codes for CASRGLAGVTYNEQFF.

The chain links TRBV5-1 to TRBJ2-5, with D perhaps matching TRBD2 (5 bases). Looked up from germline, CDR1 is SGHRS and CDR2 is YFSETQ. There are 16 residues in the CDR3. The V end was cut by 0 bases, the J end by 2 bases, with 14 bases between. CDR3 sequence (DNA): TGCGCCAGCAGCTTGGGGAGACTACTTGAACAAGAGACCCAGTACTTC. Protein product: CASSLGRLLEQETQYF.

V is TRBV9 and J is TRBJ1-1; perhaps TRBD1 as D (5 bases). The CDR3 runs 15 residues. Germline CDR1 reads SGDLS; CDR2 reads YYNGEE. Trimming took off 3 bases at V and 3 bases at J, with 15 bases between the two ends. The CDR3 DNA sequence: TGTGCCAGCAGCGAATGGCGGGACGAGGACACTGAAGCTTTCTTT. It encodes CASSEWRDEDTEAFF.

The genes are TRBV7-2 and TRBJ1-5, with TRBD1 as a possible D gene (6 bases). The CDR3 runs 16 residues. V was pared by 2 bases and J by 4 bases, with 15 bases between. Looked up from germline, CDR1 is SGHTA and CDR2 is FQGNSA. The CDR3 spells CASSLPGGLGNQPQHF. DNA of the CDR3: TGTGCCAGCAGCTTACCGGGGGGGCTCGGGAATCAGCCCCAGCATTTT.

The gene calls are TRBV14 and TRBJ2-2; maybe TRBD2 (5 bases). V lost 4 bases and J 0 bases, leaving 9 bases between the germline ends. Germline V CDR1 and CDR2: SGHDN, FVKESK. The CDR3 has 15 amino acids. The CDR3 loop reads CASSRTGTNTGELFF. The CDR3 DNA follows: TGTGCCAGCAGCCGCACGGGGACGAACACCGGGGAGCTGTTTTTT.

The chain has TRBV9 and TRBJ2-1; D may be TRBD1 (6 bases). From germline, CDR1 is SGDLS and CDR2 YYNGEE. There are 10 residues in the CDR3. V dropped 8 bases and J dropped 9 bases, with 9 bases sitting between them. CDR3 loop: CASGGSEQFF. The DNA of the CDR3 is TGTGCCAGTGGGGGCTCTGAGCAGTTCTTC.

This sequence joins TRBV27 and TRBJ1-1; D remains unclear. This CDR3 comprises 14 residues. V lost 5 bases to trimming and J lost 2 bases, with 12 bases between them. Germline CDR1 reads MNHEY; CDR2 reads SMNVEV (reference sequence). This chain's CDR3 is CASSDRPRNTEAFF. As DNA, the CDR3 is TGTGCCAGCAGTGACCGGCCTAGAAACACTGAAGCTTTCTTT.